Each of the 17 T cell receptor beta chains below was sequenced from the same sample in a study of T cell changes during pregnancy in multiple sclerosis. The data were produced by immunoSEQ multiplex PCR, yet TCRdb's version contains in-frame clones alone and is incomplete. The repertoire holds approximately 130,000 clones, with about 95% as singletons. The specimen was peripheral blood, collected after pregnancy. The origin of the receptors is a female donor with multiple sclerosis, enrolled in a pregnancy study.

J is TRBJ2-1 and V is TRBV28; D is unresolved. This CDR3 is 15 amino acids long. V shed 6 bases and J shed 0 bases, with 12 bases lying between them. Germline lookup yields CDR1 MDHEN and CDR2 SYDVKM. Here the CDR3 reads CASSSPRSSYNEQFF. The CDR3 nucleotides read TGTGCCAGCAGCAGCCCCCGGAGCTCCTACAATGAGCAGTTCTTC.

The CDR3 loop is CAWGPGGSAYEQYF. The CDR3 coding sequence is TGTGCCTGGGGCCCCGGCGGGAGTGCCTACGAGCAGTACTTC. The chain recombines TRBV30 with TRBJ2-7, with 7 bases lining up with TRBD2. This CDR3 has 14 amino acids. V lost 5 bases, J lost 2 bases, and 9 bases stayed unmatched. Germline V lookup: CDR1 GTSNPN, CDR2 SVGIG (reference sequence).

This chain uses TRBV28 with TRBJ2-1; 7 bases map to TRBD1. V was clipped by 6 bases and J by 6 bases; unmatched bases: 23. The CDR3 is made up of 19 amino acids. The germline CDR1 and CDR2 sequences are MDHEN and SYDVKM. The CDR3 loop reads CASSALLTGDYGHSNEQFF. CDR3 in DNA: TGTGCCAGCAGCGCACTCCTTACAGGGGATTATGGACACAGCAATGAGCAGTTCTTC.

The genes are TRBV6-1 and TRBJ2-1, with a possible D match to TRBD1 (6 bases). The CDR3 sequence is 14 residues long. Germline CDR1 is MNHNS and CDR2 is SASEGT. The V end lost 4 bases, the J end lost 4 bases, and 11 bases lay between the germline ends. The CDR3 region has the DNA TGTGCCAGCAGTGCACGGGACACTTACAATGAGCAGTTCTTC. Amino acids: CASSARDTYNEQFF.

This chain uses TRBV6-1 with TRBJ1-2; possible D gene TRBD1, 5 bases. This CDR3 has 14 amino acids. Germline CDR1 is MNHNS and CDR2 is SASEGT. V was cut by 4 bases and J by 2 bases, with 11 bases left in between. The CDR3 sequence is CASSGAGMNYGYTF. The DNA for the CDR3 is TGTGCCAGCAGTGGTGCAGGGATGAACTATGGCTACACCTTC.

This sequence joins TRBV30 and TRBJ1-1, with D tentatively TRBD1 (5 bases). V lost 3 bases, J lost 1 base, and 9 bases lay in between. The CDR3 has 13 amino acids. CDR1 and CDR2 (germline): GTSNPN, SVGIG (reference sequence). DNA for the CDR3: TGTGCCTGGAGCGAAAGGGGGAACACTGAAGCTTTCTTT. It yields the protein CAWSERGNTEAFF.

The J gene is TRBJ2-7, the V gene TRBV18; 10 bases match TRBD1. This CDR3 spans 15 amino acids. The germline CDR1 and CDR2 sequences are KGHSH and LQKENI. V lost 1 base to trimming and J lost 6 bases; unmatched junction nucleotides: 6. The CDR3 loop is CASSPRTGGKSEQYF. CDR3 nucleotide sequence: TGTGCCAGCTCACCACGGACAGGGGGAAAAAGCGAGCAGTACTTC.

The genes are TRBV7-9 and TRBJ1-1; a weak D match, TRBD1 (6 bases). Deletions cut 1 base from V and 2 bases from J, with 11 bases between. Germline V lookup: CDR1 SEHNR, CDR2 FQNEAQ (reference sequence). The CDR3 sequence is 15 residues long. CDR3: CASSLVSGVNTEAFF. The CDR3 coding sequence is TGTGCCAGCAGCTTAGTGTCAGGGGTTAACACTGAAGCTTTCTTT.

The rearrangement links TRBV5-5 to TRBJ2-7, with D possibly matching TRBD2 (5 bases). Germline V gives CDR1 SGHKS, CDR2 YYEKEE (reference sequence). The ends were cut back, 4 bases at V and 0 bases at J, with 14 bases in the middle. This CDR3 is built from 15 residues. The CDR3 sequence: CASSLGVSHSYEQYF. In DNA form, the CDR3 reads TGTGCCAGCAGCCTCGGGGTTAGTCACTCCTACGAGCAGTACTTC.

This chain links TRBV29-1 with TRBJ2-1; 7 positions agree with TRBD2. J was trimmed by 7 bases and V by 3 bases; bases with no gene match: 9. The germline V gene has CDR1 SQVTM and CDR2 ANQGSEA. The CDR3 contains 14 residues. CDR3 residues: CSVDAAGVKNEQFF. The CDR3 DNA reads as TGCAGCGTTGATGCTGCGGGAGTAAAAAATGAGCAGTTCTTC.

J is TRBJ2-4 and V is TRBV7-2; 9 bases fit TRBD1. CDR1 and CDR2 (germline): SGHTA, FQGNSA. V gave up 5 bases and J gave up 4 bases; unmatched junction bases: 12. The CDR3 runs to 17 residues. The CDR3 DNA sequence: TGTGCCAGCAGCCCTCACGGCTGGGACAGGGCGAAAAACATTCAGTACTTC. Encoded protein: CASSPHGWDRAKNIQYF.

This clone was observed a handful of times. The genes are TRBV2 and TRBJ2-1, with 8 nucleotides matching TRBD1. The CDR3 is 13 residues long. J was trimmed by 13 bases and V by 7 bases; bases with no gene match: 12. In germline, CDR1 is SNHLY, CDR2 FYNNEI. CDR3 region: CASTGRGRSRQFF. CDR3 nucleotide sequence: TGTGCCAGCACAGGCAGGGGGCGATCCCGCCAGTTCTTC.

This clone has just one count. The CDR3 DNA sequence: TGTGCCAGCAGCCCACAAGGGAGGCAAGAGACCCAGTACTTC. It yields the protein CASSPQGRQETQYF. V is TRBV28 and J is TRBJ2-5; the D gene is possibly TRBD2 (6 bases). The CDR3 spans 14 residues. Germline V lookup: CDR1 MDHEN, CDR2 SYDVKM. Trimming removed 6 bases from V and 2 bases from J, with 13 bases in between.

The rearrangement links TRBV7-9 to TRBJ2-1, with 8 bases lining up with TRBD2. The CDR3 is made up of 14 amino acids. The ends lost 3 bases at V and 10 bases at J; junction bases unmatched: 8. The V gene's germline CDR1 is SEHNR and CDR2 FQNEAQ (reference sequence). CDR3 amino acids: CASSLSGSGLEQFF. The CDR3 coding sequence is TGTGCCAGCAGCTTGAGCGGGAGTGGCTTGGAGCAGTTCTTC. The full variable domain, in which reference TRBV7-9 and TRBJ2-1 provide the parts outside the CDR3, is DTGVSQNPRHKITKRGQNVTFRCDPISEHNRLYWYRQTLGQGPEFLTYFQNEAQLEKSRLLSDRFSAERPKGSFSTLEIQRTEQGDSAMYLCASSLSGSGLEQFFGPGTRLTVL.

The chain is built from TRBV6-6 and TRBJ2-6, with D uncertain. Trimming removed 6 bases from V and 0 bases from J, with 6 bases in between. This CDR3 has 14 amino acids. Germline loops: CDR1 MNHNY, CDR2 SVGAGI (reference sequence). CDR3 protein: CASSNPSGANVLTF. As DNA, the CDR3 is TGTGCCAGCAGCAATCCCTCTGGGGCCAACGTCCTGACTTTC.

The V gene is TRBV5-1, the J gene TRBJ2-3; a possible D gene is TRBD2 (7 bases). This CDR3 is built from 18 residues. The germline V and J ends were trimmed by 0 bases and 6 bases, with 23 bases remaining between them. Germline V CDR1 and CDR2: SGHRS, YFSETQ. CDR3 in DNA: TGCGCCAGCAGCTTGGCCCCCGGGGGGCCCGGGTCTGCGGATACGCAGTATTTT. Encoded protein: CASSLAPGGPGSADTQYF.

The V call is TRBV5-1, the J call TRBJ2-3; possible D gene TRBD2, 7 bases. Trimming took 6 bases from V and 6 from J, leaving 20 bases between them. The CDR3 totals 15 residues. Germline CDR1 and CDR2: SGHRS and YFSETQ. The CDR3 DNA follows: TGCGCCAGCAAGGGGGGGGCCGGGGGTTTGGATACGCAGTATTTT. This gives the protein CASKGGAGGLDTQYF.